In its sample, the clone carrying this T cell receptor (beta chain) was seen many times. Its cognate antigen is unknown. The data are from a study of T cells in Graves' hyperthyroidism and ophthalmopathy. Study-wide results and caveats: Patients with ophthalmopathy were separated from those with stable hyperthyroidism by a 13 V-J model.

The source material, RNA transcripts, was used to amplify TCR beta CDR3 regions. HTBI primers drove first-round RT-PCR of the TCR CDR3. TCRdb used MiXCR to reprocess the multiplex PCR reads, holding one entry per CDR3 protein. Among about 350,000 distinct CDR3 sequences listed, approximately 14% were seen once. Germline V gene data show CDR1 as MNHEY and CDR2 as SVGEGT. This CDR3 contains 14 residues. V lost 5 bases and J lost 4, with 14 bases in between. This chain uses TRBV6-2 or TRBV6-3 with TRBJ1-1; no reliable D call. Sequenced input: blood. The receptor was isolated from a woman aged 25 to 39 with Graves' hyperthyroidism. CDR3 in DNA: TGTGCCAGCAGTCTAAGGGTAGCCGGCACTGAAGCTTTCTTT. This translates into CASSLRVAGTEAFF.